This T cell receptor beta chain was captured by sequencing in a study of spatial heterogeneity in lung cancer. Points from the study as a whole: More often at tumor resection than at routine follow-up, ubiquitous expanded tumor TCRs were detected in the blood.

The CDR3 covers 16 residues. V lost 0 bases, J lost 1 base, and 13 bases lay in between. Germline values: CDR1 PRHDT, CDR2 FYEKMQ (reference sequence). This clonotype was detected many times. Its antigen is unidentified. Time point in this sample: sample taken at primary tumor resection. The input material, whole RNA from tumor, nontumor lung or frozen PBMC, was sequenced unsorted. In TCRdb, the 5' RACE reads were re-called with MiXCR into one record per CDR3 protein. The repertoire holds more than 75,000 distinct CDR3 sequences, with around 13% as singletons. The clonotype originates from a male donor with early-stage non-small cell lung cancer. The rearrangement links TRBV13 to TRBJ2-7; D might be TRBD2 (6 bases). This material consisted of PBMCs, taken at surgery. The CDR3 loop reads CASSLGLGAGSYEQYF. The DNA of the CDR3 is TGTGCCAGCAGCTTAGGCCTAGGTGCGGGGTCCTACGAGCAGTACTTC.